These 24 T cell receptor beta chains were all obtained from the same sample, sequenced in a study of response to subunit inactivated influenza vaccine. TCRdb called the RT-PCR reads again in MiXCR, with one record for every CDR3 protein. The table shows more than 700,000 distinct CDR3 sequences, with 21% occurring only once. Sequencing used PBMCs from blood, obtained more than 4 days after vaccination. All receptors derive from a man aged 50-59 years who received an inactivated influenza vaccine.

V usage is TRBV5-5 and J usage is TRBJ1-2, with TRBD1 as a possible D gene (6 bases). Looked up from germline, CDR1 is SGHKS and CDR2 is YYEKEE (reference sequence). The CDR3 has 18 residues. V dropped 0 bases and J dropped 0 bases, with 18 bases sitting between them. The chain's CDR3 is CASSLGPGQGPANYGYTF. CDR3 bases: TGTGCCAGCAGCTTGGGCCCCGGGCAGGGGCCCGCTAACTATGGCTACACCTTC. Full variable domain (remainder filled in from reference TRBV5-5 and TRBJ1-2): DAGVTQSPTHLIKTRGQQVTLRCSPISGHKSVSWYQQVLGQGPQFIFQYYEKEERGRGNFPDRFSARQFPNYSSELNVNALLLGDSALYLCASSLGPGQGPANYGYTFGSGTRLTVV.

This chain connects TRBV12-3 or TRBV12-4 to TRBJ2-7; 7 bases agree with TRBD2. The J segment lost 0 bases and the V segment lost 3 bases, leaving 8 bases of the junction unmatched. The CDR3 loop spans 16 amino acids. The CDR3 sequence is CASSFERAGSSYEQYF. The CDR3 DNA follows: TGTGCCAGCAGTTTTGAGCGAGCGGGGAGCTCCTACGAGCAGTACTTC.

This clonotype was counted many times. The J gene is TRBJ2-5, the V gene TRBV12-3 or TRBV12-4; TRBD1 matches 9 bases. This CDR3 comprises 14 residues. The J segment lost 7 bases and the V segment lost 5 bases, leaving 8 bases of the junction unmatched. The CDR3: CASSPGTGFGTQYF. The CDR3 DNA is TGTGCCAGCAGTCCAGGGACAGGGTTCGGGACCCAGTACTTC.

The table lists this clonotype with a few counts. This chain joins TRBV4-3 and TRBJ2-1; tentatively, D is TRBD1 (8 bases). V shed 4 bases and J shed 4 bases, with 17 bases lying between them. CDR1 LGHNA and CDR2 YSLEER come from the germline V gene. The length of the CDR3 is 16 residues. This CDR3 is CASSRKEQGGYNEQFF. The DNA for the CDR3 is TGCGCCAGCAGCCGAAAAGAACAGGGGGGGTACAATGAGCAGTTCTTC.

For the CDR3, the DNA is TGCAGTGTAGTCAGGGCTAACTATGGCTACACCTTC. This encodes CSVVRANYGYTF. The chain employs TRBV20-1 and TRBJ1-2; D is possibly TRBD1 (5 bases). The ends were cut back, 7 bases at V and 0 bases at J, with 9 bases in the middle. CDR3 length equals 12 residues. Germline loops: CDR1 DFQATT, CDR2 SNEGSKA (reference sequence).

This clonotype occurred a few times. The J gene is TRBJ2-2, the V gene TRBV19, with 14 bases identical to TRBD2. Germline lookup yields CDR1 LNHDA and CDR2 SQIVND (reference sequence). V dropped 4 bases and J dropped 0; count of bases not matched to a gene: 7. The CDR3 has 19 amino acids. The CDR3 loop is CASSTSGTSGSANTGELFF. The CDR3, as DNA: TGTGCCAGTAGTACGTCCGGGACTAGCGGGAGTGCGAACACCGGGGAGCTGTTTTTT.

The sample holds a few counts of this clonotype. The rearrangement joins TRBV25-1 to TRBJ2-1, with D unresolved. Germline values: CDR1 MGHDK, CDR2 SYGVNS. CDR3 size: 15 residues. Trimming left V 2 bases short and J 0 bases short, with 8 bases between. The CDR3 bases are TGTGCCAGCAGTGAAGACACATACTCCTACAATGAGCAGTTCTTC. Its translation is CASSEDTYSYNEQFF.

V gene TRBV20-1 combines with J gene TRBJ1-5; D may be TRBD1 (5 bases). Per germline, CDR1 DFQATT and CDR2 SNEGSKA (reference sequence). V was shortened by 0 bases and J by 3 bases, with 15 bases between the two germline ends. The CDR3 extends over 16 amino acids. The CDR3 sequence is CSARDEAGRINQPQHF. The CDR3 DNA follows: TGCAGTGCTAGAGATGAGGCAGGGCGAATCAATCAGCCCCAGCATTTT.

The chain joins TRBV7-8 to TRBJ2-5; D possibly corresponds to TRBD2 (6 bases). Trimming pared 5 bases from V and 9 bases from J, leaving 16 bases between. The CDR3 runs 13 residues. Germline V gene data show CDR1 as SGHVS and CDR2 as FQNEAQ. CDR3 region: CASSPFGPGAQYF. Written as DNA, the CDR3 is TGTGCCAGCAGCCCCTTTGGCCCGGGGGCCCAGTACTTC.

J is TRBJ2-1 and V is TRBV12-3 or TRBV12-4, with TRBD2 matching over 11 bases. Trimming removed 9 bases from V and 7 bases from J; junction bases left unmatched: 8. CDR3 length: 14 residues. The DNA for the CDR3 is TGTGCCAGTTCCCCACTAGCGGGAGCTAATGAGCAGTTCTTC. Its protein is CASSPLAGANEQFF.

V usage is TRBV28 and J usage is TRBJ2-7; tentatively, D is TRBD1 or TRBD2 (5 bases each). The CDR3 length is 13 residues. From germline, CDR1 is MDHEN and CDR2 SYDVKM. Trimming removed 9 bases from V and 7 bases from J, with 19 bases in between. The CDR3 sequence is CARAPAGTEEQYF. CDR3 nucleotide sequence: TGTGCCAGGGCCCCGGCAGGGACGGAAGAGCAGTACTTC.

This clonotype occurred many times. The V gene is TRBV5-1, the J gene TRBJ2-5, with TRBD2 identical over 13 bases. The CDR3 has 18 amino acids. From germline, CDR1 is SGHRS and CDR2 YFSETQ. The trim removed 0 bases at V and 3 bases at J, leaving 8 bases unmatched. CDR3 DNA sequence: TGCGCCAGCAGCTTGGCCAATCAGGGGACTAGCGGGAAAGAGACCCAGTACTTC. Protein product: CASSLANQGTSGKETQYF.

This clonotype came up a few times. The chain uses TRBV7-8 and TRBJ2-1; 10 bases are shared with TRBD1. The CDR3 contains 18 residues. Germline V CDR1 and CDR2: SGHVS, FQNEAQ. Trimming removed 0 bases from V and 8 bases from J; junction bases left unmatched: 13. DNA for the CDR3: TGTGCCAGCAGCTTAGCTTGGTATCGGGACAGGGGTGAGGATGAGCAGTTCTTC. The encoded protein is CASSLAWYRDRGEDEQFF. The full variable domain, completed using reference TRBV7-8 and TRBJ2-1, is GAGVSQSPRYKVAKRGQDVALRCDPISGHVSLFWYQQALGQGPEFLTYFQNEAQLDKSGLPSDRFFAERPEGSVSTLKIQRTQQEDSAVYLCASSLAWYRDRGEDEQFFGPGTRLTVL.

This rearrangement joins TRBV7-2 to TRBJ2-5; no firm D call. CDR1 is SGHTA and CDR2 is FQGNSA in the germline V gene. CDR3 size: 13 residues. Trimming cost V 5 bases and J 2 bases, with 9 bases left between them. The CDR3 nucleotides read TGTGCCAGCAGCCGATCGACACAAGAGACCCAGTACTTC. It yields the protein CASSRSTQETQYF.

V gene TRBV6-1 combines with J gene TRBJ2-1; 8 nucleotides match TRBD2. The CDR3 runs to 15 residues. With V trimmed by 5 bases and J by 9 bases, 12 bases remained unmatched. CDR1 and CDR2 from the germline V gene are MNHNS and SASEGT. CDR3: CASSPGLAGWVEQFF. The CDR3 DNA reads TGTGCCAGCAGTCCCGGTTTAGCGGGATGGGTTGAGCAGTTCTTC.

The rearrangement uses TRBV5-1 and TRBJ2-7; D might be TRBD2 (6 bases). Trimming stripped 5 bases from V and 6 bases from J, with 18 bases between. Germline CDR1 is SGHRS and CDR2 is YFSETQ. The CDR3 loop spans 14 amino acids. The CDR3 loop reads CASRSGEGLGEQYF. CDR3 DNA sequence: TGCGCCAGCAGATCGGGAGAGGGGCTAGGCGAGCAGTACTTC.

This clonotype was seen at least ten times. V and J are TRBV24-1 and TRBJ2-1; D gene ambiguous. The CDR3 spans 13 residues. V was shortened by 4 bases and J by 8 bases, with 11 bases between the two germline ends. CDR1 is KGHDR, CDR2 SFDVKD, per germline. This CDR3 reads CATSDPSLDEQFF. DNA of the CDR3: TGTGCCACCAGTGACCCCTCCCTCGATGAGCAGTTCTTC.

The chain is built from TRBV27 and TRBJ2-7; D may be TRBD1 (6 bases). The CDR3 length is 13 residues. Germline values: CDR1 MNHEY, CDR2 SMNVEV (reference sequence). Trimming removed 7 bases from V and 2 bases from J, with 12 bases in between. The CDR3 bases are TGTGCCAGCAAGGCCCAGGGGACCTACGAGCAGTACTTC. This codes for CASKAQGTYEQYF.

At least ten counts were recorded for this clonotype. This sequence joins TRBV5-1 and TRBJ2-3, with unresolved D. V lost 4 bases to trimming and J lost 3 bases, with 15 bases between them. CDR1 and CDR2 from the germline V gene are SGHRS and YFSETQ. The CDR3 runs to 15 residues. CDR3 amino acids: CASSLRPDWTDTQYF. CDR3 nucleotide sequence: TGCGCCAGCAGCCTACGGCCAGACTGGACAGATACGCAGTATTTT.

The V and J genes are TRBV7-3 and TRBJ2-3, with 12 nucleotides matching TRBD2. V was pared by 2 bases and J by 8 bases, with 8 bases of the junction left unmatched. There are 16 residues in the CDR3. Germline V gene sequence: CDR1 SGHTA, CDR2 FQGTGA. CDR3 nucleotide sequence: TGTGCCAGCAGCTTAGTCCCTAGCGGGAGGGGCGGTACGCAGTATTTT. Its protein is CASSLVPSGRGGTQYF.

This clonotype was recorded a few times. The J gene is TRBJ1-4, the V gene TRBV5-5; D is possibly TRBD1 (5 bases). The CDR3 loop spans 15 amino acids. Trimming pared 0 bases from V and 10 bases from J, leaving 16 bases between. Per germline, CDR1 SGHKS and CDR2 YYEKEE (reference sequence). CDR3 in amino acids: CASSLEGQQSTKLFF. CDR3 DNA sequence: TGTGCCAGCAGCTTGGAGGGGCAGCAGTCGACAAAACTGTTTTTT.

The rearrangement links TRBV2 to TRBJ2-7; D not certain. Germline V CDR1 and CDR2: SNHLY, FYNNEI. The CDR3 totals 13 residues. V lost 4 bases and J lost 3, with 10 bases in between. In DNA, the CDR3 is TGTGCCAGCAGTGGACCGATGGTCTACGAGCAGTACTTC. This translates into CASSGPMVYEQYF.

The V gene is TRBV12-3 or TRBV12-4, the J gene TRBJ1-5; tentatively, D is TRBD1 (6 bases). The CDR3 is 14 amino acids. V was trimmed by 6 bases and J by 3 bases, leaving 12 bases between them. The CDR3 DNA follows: TGTGCCAGCAGATTCACAGGGAACAATCAGCCCCAGCATTTT. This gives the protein CASRFTGNNQPQHF.

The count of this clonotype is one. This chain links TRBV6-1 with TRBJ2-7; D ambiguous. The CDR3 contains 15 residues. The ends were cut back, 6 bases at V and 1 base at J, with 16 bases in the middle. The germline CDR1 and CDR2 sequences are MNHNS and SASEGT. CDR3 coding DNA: TGTGCCAGCAGAATCGGCAGTACTCGGTCCTACGAGCAGTACTTC. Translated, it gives CASRIGSTRSYEQYF.